Below, one T cell receptor beta chain is given with its context. Under the authors' procedure: Estimation of nucleated cell counts relied on the amplification of reference gene primers. The assay was immunoSEQ multiplex PCR, and TCRdb's table has in-frame clones only and misses some. The DNA gave D and trimming, while V, J and clone size come from that table. The sample carries tens of thousands of clones, approximately 91% recorded once. The sample originates from a study of blood T cell repertoires in COVID-19. Study-level information: Acute and convalescent COVID-19 samples came from the United States, Italy and Spain. In each case, the material was cDNA or gDNA derived from T cells, B-cell-depleted T cells, or PBMCs.

The clonotype comes from a human donor in a cohort sampled during active COVID-19. The sequenced material came from peripheral blood.

The CDR3 spells CASSLGGRNYGYTF. Here the CDR3 DNA reads TGTGCCAGCAGTCTCGGCGGGAGGAACTATGGCTACACCTTC. The rearrangement joins TRBV6-2 or TRBV6-3 to TRBJ1-2, with unresolved D. Germline CDR1 is MNHEY and CDR2 is SVGEGT. The ends were cut back, 5 bases at V and 2 bases at J, with 12 bases in the middle. The CDR3 runs to 14 residues.